The T cell receptor (beta chain) under discussion was sequenced for a study of blood T cell repertoires in COVID-19. Study overall: Samples taken during acute and convalescent COVID-19 were collected in the United States, Italy and Spain. T cells, B-cell-depleted T cells, or PBMCs supplied cDNA or gDNA.

This CDR3 contains 15 residues. V was trimmed by 5 bases and J by 2 bases, leaving 15 bases between them. Germline CDR1 reads SEHNR; CDR2 reads FQNEAQ (reference sequence). Participants were placed into cohorts based on the clinical history they reported. Study processing details: Amplification from reference gene primers served as the basis for estimated nucleated cell counts. Clones were sequenced by immunoSEQ multiplex PCR, and TCRdb holds only the in-frame ones, with some missing. V, J and clone size were drawn from that table, and D and trimming were deduced from the DNA. This sample has roughly 200,000 clones; around 84% occur once, and the top ten carry approximately 3%. This clone appeared a few times.

This receptor was obtained from a woman aged 30 to 39 who had been exposed to COVID-19. The chain joins TRBV7-9 to TRBJ1-2; D gene uncertain. The sequencing sample was made of PBMCs or T cells enriched from blood (not recorded which). CDR3 region: CASSTRLGQNYGYTF. CDR3 DNA: TGTGCCAGCAGCACCCGTCTCGGTCAAAACTATGGCTACACCTTC. Full variable domain (outside the CDR3, taken from reference TRBV7-9 and TRBJ1-2): DTGVSQNPRHKITKRGQNVTFRCDPISEHNRLYWYRQTLGQGPEFLTYFQNEAQLEKSRLLSDRFSAERPKGSFSTLEIQRTEQGDSAMYLCASSTRLGQNYGYTFGSGTRLTVV.